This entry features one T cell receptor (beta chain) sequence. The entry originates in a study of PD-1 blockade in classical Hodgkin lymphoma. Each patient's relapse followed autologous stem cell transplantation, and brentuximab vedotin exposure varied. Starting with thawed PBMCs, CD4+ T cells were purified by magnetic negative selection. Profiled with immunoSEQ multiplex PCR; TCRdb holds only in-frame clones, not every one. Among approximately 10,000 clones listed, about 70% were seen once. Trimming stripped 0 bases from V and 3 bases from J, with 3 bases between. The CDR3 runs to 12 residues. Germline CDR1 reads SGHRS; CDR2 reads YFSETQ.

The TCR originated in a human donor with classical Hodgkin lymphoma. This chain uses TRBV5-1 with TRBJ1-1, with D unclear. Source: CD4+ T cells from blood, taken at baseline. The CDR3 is CASSLGHTEAFF. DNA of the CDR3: TGCGCCAGCAGCTTGGGGCACACTGAAGCTTTCTTT.